The 12 T cell receptor beta chains reported below all come from one sample, sequenced in a study of T cell repertoires in cytomegalovirus infection. TCRdb re-derived calls from the reads in MiXCR, one entry per CDR3 protein. Of 200,000 to 250,000 distinct CDR3 sequences listed, approximately 7% are singletons. The sequencing sample was made of PBMCs. The receptors shown here come from a human donor in good health (CMV status not recorded). Some clones in this sample may be carry-over from other donors' samples.

This clonotype was detected many times. The chain has TRBV12-3 or TRBV12-4 and TRBJ1-2, with D perhaps TRBD1 (5 bases). The CDR3 has 12 amino acids. Trimming took 5 bases from V and 7 from J, leaving 11 bases between them. The CDR3 region is CASSPGTGGYTF. The CDR3 DNA reads TGTGCCAGCAGTCCCGGGACCGGTGGCTACACCTTC.

This clonotype was seen at least ten times. The chain joins TRBV29-1 to TRBJ1-2; D is unclear. This CDR3 spans 14 amino acids. Germline CDR1 reads SQVTM; CDR2 reads ANQGSEA. V was shortened by 6 bases and J by 8 bases, with 22 bases between the two germline ends. The CDR3 coding sequence is TGCAGCGTCGACAAGTCGCTGGCCAGTCGAGGCTACACCTTC. This sequence encodes CSVDKSLASRGYTF.

There are many counts of this clonotype. This chain links TRBV11-3 with TRBJ2-5; 7 nucleotides line up with TRBD1. After removal of 1 base from V and 4 bases from J, the junction contained 6 bases not matched to a gene. Germline lookup yields CDR1 SGHNT and CDR2 YENEEA. The CDR3 is made up of 15 amino acids. The CDR3 region is CASSLAQGGPETQYF. The CDR3 bases are TGTGCCAGCAGCTTAGCCCAAGGGGGCCCAGAGACCCAGTACTTC.

This clonotype was detected many times. V and J are TRBV11-2 and TRBJ1-1, with D maybe TRBD1 (5 bases). V lost 3 bases, J lost 1 base, and 9 bases lay in between. The CDR3 is 14 amino acids. The V gene's germline CDR1 is SGHAT and CDR2 FQNNGV. This chain's CDR3 is CASSFSGTNTEAFF. The CDR3 nucleotides read TGTGCCAGCAGCTTTAGCGGGACGAACACTGAAGCTTTCTTT.

This clonotype was counted at least ten times. The gene calls are TRBV11-3 and TRBJ2-3, with 8 bases that match TRBD2. V gave up 5 bases and J gave up 6 bases; unmatched junction bases: 16. CDR3 length: 17 amino acids. Germline loops: CDR1 SGHNT, CDR2 YENEEA. The CDR3: CASSLGGGAAKMDTQYF. The CDR3 bases are TGTGCCAGCAGCCTCGGGGGGGGGGCCGCGAAAATGGATACGCAGTATTTT.

This clonotype has a count of ten or more. This chain joins TRBV23-1 and TRBJ2-1; 11 bases map to TRBD1. TRBV23-1 is flagged as an ORF with uncertain function. The V gene end was trimmed by 1 base and the J gene end by 2 bases; junction bases not matched to a gene: 7. CDR3 length: 18 amino acids. Here the CDR3 DNA reads TGCGCCAGCAGTCAATACCCGGGACAGGGGGTTCCCTACAATGAGCAGTTCTTC. Its protein product is CASSQYPGQGVPYNEQFF.

There are many counts of this clonotype. V usage is TRBV27 and J usage is TRBJ1-1; D possibly corresponds to TRBD1 (6 bases). The germline V and J ends were trimmed by 7 bases and 2 bases, with 14 bases remaining between them. The germline V gene has CDR1 MNHEY and CDR2 SMNVEV (reference sequence). The CDR3 has 14 residues. DNA of the CDR3: TGTGCCAGCACCCCGACAGGTTACAACACTGAAGCTTTCTTT. It translates to CASTPTGYNTEAFF.

This clonotype came up many times. J is TRBJ2-3 and V is TRBV12-5; 7 bases are shared with TRBD1. With 1 base clipped from V and 2 bases from J, the junction kept 6 bases outside the gene matches. CDR1 is LGHNT and CDR2 is FRNRAP in the germline V gene. CDR3 size: 16 residues. CDR3 sequence reads: CASGLARDRDTDTQYF. CDR3 nucleotide sequence: TGTGCTAGTGGTTTGGCCCGGGACAGAGACACAGATACGCAGTATTTT.

This clonotype was recorded many times. The chain links TRBV20-1 to TRBJ2-7; TRBD1 matches 7 bases. Germline lookup yields CDR1 DFQATT and CDR2 SNEGSKA (reference sequence). The CDR3 has 13 residues. J lost 2 bases, V lost 6 bases, and 7 bases had no gene match. The CDR3 here is CSAPGTDPYEQYF. CDR3 in DNA: TGCAGTGCGCCAGGGACAGACCCCTACGAGCAGTACTTC.

Many counts were recorded for this clonotype. V is TRBV6-5 and J is TRBJ1-1; tentatively, D is TRBD1 (5 bases). V lost 2 bases to trimming and J lost 1 base, with 14 bases between them. The CDR3 runs to 16 residues. Germline V lookup: CDR1 MNHEY, CDR2 SVGAGI. Written as DNA, the CDR3 is TGTGCCAGCAGTTACGGCGGGGGAGTGGGGAACACTGAAGCTTTCTTT. Translating gives CASSYGGGVGNTEAFF.

This sequence joins TRBV29-1 and TRBJ2-1; a possible D gene is TRBD1 (5 bases). Trimming took off 2 bases at V and 8 bases at J, with 7 bases between the two ends. The CDR3 sequence is 11 residues long. Germline CDR1 and CDR2: SQVTM and ANQGSEA. DNA for the CDR3: TGCAGCGTTGAATTGGGGCATGAGCAGTTCTTC. Translated: CSVELGHEQFF.

The chain employs TRBV20-1 and TRBJ2-4; either TRBD1 or TRBD2 may fit D (6 bases each). Germline values: CDR1 DFQATT, CDR2 SNEGSKA (reference sequence). The CDR3 totals 13 residues. V gave up 6 bases and J gave up 8 bases, with 17 bases separating them. The CDR3 DNA reads as TGCAGTGCCTCAGAGGGGGGCCCGGACATTCAGTACTTC. It codes for CSASEGGPDIQYF.